This TCR beta chain was profiled in a study of beta chain features in type 1 diabetes. General study results and limits: Naive, central memory and Treg TCRB repertoires seemed to resemble each other more closely in patients than they did in healthy donors. Shorter TCRB CDR3s, moderately but significantly so, were found in Type 1 diabetes patients in all four CD4+ subsets. cDNA sequencing could over-represent cells with high TCR expression.

As to this clone: No antigen is known for it.

Reverse transcription of all isolated RNA meant that expressed TCRB transcripts were sequenced. Sequencing used immunoSEQ multiplex PCR; TCRdb keeps in-frame clones, though not all of them. The sample lists about 390,000 clones; 9.6% were seen once. CD45RO/CCR7/CD25/CD127/CD95/CD27 sorting isolated CD4+ naive, central memory, regulatory and stem cell-like memory cells. The germline V gene encodes CDR1 MNHNS and CDR2 SASEGT. The germline V and J ends were trimmed by 6 bases and 3 bases, with 16 bases remaining between them. The CDR3 is 15 residues long. This receptor was taken from a man aged 25-45 years with type 1 diabetes. The chain recombines TRBV6-1 with TRBJ2-3, with unresolved D. The sample comprised central memory CD4+ T cells from blood. The CDR3 DNA follows: TGTGCCAGCAGCTTCGGCGATGTCGGAACAGATACGCAGTATTTT. Translating gives CASSFGDVGTDTQYF.